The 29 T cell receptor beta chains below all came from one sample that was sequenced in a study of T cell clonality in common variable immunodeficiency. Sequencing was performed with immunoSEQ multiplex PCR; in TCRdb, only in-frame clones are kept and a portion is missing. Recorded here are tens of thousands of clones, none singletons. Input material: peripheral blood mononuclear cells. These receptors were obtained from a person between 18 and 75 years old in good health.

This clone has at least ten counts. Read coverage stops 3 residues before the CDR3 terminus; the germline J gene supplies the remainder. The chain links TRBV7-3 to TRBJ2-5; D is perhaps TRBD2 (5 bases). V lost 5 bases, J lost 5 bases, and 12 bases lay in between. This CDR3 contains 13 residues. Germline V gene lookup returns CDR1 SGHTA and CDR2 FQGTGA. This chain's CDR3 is CASSLSKRETQYF. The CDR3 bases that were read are TGTGCCAGCAGCCTCTCCAAGCGGGAGACC.

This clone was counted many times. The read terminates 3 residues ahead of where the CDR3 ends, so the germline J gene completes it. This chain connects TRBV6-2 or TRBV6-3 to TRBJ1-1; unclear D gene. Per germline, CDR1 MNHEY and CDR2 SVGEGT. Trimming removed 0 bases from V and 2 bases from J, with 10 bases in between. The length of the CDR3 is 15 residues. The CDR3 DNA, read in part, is TGTGCCAGCAGTTACTCTGGCGGATTTAACACTGAA. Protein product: CASSYSGGFNTE. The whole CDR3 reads CASSYSGGFNTEAFF.

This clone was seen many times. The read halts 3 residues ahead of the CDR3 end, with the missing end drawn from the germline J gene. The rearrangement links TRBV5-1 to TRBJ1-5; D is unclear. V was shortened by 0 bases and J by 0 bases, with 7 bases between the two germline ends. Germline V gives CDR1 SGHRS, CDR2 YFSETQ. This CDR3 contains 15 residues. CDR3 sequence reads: CASSLAGDSNQPQHF. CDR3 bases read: TGCGCCAGCAGCTTGGCCGGGGATAGCAATCAGCCC.

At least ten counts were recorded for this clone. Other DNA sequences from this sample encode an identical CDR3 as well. The part of the CDR3 DNA that was read is TGTGCCAGCAGCTTACGGACAGGGGGCACCGGGGAG. Amino acids: CASSLRTGGTGE. The entire CDR3 protein reads CASSLRTGGTGELFF. The chain employs TRBV5-6 and TRBJ2-2, with 10 bases that match TRBD1. The read falls 3 residues short of the CDR3 end, and the missing part is taken from the germline J gene. The germline V gene has CDR1 SGHDT and CDR2 YYEEEE. This CDR3 region has 15 residues. The ends lost 2 bases at V and 4 bases at J; junction bases unmatched: 2.

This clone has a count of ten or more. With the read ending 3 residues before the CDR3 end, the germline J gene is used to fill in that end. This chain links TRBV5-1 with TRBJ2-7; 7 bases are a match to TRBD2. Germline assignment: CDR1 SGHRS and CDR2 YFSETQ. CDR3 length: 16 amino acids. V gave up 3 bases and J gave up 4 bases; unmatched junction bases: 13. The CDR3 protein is CASSSGERGSWYEQYF. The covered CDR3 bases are TGCGCCAGCAGCTCGGGGGAGCGCGGGAGCTGGTACGAG. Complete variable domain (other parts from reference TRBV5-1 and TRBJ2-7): KAGVTQTPRYLIKTRGQQVTLSCSPISGHRSVSWYQQTPGQGLQFLFEYFSETQRNKGNFPGRFSGRQFSNSRSEMNVSTLELGDSALYLCASSSGERGSWYEQYFGPGTRLTVT.

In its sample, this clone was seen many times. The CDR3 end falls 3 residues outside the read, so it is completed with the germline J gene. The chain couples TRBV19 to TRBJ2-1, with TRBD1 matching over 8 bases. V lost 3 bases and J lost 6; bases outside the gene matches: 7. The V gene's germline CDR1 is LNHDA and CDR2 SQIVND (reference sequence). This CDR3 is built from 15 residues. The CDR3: CASSMSRGRINEQFF. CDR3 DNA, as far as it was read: TGTGCCAGTAGTATGTCCAGGGGGCGCATCAATGAG.

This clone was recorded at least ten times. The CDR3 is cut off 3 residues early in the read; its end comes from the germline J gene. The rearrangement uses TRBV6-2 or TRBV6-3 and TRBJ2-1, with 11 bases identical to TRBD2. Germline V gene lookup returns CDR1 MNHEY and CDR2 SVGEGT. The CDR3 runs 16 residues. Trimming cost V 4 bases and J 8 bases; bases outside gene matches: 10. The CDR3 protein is CASSSLTSGTPYEQFF. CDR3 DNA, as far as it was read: TGTGCCAGCAGTTCCTTGACTAGCGGGACCCCCTATGAG.

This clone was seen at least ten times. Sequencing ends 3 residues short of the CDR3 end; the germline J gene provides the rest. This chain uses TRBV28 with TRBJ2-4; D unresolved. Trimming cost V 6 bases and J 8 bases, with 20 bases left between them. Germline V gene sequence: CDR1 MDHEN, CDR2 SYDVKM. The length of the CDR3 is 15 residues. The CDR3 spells CASSSITPRLDIQYF. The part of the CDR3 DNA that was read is TGTGCCAGCAGCTCCATTACCCCGAGGTTGGACATT.

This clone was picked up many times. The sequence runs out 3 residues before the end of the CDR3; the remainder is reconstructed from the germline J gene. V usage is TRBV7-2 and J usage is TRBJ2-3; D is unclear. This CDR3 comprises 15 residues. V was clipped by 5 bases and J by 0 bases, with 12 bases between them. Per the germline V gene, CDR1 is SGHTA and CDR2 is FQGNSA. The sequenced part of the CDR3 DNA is TGTGCCAGCAGCCTCTGGGCAACGAGCACAGATACG. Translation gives CASSLWATSTDT. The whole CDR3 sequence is CASSLWATSTDTQYF.

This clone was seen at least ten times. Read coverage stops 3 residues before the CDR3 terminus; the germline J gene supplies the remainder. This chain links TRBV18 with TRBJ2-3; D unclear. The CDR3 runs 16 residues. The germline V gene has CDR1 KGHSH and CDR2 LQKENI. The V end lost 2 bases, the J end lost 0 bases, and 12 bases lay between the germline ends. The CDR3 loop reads CASSPNAGSSTDTQYF. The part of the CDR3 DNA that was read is TGTGCCAGCTCACCAAACGCCGGTTCTAGCACAGATACG.

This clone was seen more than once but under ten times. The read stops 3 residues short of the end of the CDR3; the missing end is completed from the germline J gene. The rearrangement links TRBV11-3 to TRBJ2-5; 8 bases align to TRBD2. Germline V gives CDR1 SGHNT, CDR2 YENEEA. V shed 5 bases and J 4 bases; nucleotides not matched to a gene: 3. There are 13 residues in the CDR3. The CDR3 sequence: CASSPGGVETQYF. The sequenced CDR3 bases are TGTGCCAGCAGCCCGGGGGGGGTAGAGACC.

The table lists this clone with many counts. The CDR3 DNA, read in part, is TGTGCCAGCTCACCACCCTCGAATAGTCGAAATCAGCCC. Amino acid sequence: CASSPPSNSRNQP. The whole CDR3 region reads CASSPPSNSRNQPQHF. This chain uses TRBV18 with TRBJ1-5; no firm D call. The read halts 3 residues ahead of the CDR3 end, with the missing end drawn from the germline J gene. CDR3 size: 16 residues. The germline V gene has CDR1 KGHSH and CDR2 LQKENI. The germline V and J ends were trimmed by 0 bases and 4 bases, with 13 bases remaining between them.

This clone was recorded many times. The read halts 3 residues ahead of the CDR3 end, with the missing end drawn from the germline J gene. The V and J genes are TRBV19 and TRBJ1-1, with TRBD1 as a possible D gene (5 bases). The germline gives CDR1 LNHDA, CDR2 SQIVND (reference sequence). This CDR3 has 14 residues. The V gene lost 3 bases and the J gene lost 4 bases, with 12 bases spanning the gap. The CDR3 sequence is CASSIGQGGTEAFF. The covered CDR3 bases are TGTGCCAGTAGTATCGGTCAGGGCGGCACTGAA.

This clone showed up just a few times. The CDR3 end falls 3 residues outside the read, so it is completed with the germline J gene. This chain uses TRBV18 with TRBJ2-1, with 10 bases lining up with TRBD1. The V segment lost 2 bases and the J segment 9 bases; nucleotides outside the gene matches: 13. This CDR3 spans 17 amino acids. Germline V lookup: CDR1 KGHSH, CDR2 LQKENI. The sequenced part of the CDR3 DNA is TGTGCCAGCTCACCATATAGGACAGGGGGTAATTGGGGTGAG. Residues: CASSPYRTGGNWGE. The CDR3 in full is CASSPYRTGGNWGEQFF. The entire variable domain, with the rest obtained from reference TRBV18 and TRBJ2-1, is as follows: NAGVMQNPRHLVRRRGQEARLRCSPMKGHSHVYWYRQLPEEGLKFMVYLQKENIIDESGMPKERFSAEFPKEGPSILRIQQVVRGDSAAYFCASSPYRTGGNWGEQFFGPGTRLTVL.

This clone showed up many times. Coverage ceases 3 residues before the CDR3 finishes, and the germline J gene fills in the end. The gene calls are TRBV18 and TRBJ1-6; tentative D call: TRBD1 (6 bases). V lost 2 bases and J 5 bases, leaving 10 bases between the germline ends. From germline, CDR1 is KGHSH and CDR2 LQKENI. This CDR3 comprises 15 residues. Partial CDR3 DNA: TGTGCCAGCTCACCAGGACAGAATGATAATTCACCC. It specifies CASSPGQNDNSP. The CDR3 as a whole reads CASSPGQNDNSPLHF.

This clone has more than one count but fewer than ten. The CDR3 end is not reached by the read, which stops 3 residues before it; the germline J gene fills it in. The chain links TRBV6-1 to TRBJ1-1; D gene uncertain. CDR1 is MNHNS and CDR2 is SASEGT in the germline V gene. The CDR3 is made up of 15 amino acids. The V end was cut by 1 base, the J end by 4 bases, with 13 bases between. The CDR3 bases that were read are TGTGCCAGCAGTGAAGATAACAGTTTGGGCACTGAA. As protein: CASSEDNSLGTE. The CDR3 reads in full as CASSEDNSLGTEAFF.

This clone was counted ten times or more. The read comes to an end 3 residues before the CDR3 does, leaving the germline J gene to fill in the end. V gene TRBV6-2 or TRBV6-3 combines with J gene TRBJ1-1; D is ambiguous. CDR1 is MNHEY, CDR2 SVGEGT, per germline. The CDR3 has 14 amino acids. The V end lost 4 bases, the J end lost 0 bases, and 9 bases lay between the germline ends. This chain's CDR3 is CASSSSHMNTEAFF. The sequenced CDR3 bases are TGTGCCAGCAGTTCATCTCACATGAACACTGAA.

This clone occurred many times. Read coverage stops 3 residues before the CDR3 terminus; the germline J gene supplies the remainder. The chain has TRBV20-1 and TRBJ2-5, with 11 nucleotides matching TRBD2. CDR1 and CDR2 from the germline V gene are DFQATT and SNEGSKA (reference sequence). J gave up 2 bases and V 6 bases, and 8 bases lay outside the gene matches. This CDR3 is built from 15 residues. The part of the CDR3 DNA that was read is TGCAGTGCCGGGATAGCGGGAGGGAGACAAGAGACC. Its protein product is CSAGIAGGRQET. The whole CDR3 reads CSAGIAGGRQETQYF.

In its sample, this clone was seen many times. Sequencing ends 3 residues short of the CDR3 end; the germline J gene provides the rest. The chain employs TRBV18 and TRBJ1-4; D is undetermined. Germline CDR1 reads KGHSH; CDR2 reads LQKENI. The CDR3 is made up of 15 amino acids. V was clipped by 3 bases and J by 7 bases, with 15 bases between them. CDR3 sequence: CASSPVSGGSEKLFF. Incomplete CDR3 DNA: TGTGCCAGCTCACCGGTAAGCGGTGGGAGTGAAAAA.

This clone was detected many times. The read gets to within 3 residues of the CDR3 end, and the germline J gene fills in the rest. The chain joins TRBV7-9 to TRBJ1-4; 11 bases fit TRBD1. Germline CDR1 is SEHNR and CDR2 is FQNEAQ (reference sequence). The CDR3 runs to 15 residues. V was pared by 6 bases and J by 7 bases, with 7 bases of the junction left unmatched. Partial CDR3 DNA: TGTGCCAGCAGACGGGACAGGGGGACGGTTGAAAAA. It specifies CASRRDRGTVEK. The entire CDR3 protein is CASRRDRGTVEKLFF.

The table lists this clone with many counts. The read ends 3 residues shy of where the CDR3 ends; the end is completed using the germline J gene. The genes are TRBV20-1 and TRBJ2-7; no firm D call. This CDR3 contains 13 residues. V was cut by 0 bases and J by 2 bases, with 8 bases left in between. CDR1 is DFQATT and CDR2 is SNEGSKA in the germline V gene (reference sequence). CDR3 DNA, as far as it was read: TGCAGTGCTAGAGATCCATCAACCTACGAG. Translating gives CSARDPSTYE. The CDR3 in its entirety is CSARDPSTYEQYF.

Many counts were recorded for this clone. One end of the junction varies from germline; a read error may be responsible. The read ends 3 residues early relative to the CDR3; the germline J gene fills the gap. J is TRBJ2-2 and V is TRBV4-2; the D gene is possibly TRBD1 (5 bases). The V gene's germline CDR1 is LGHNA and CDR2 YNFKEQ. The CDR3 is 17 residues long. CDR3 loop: CASSQDRRQTITGELFF. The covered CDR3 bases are TGCGCCAGCAGCCAAGATAGGCGACAGACGATCACCGGGGAG.

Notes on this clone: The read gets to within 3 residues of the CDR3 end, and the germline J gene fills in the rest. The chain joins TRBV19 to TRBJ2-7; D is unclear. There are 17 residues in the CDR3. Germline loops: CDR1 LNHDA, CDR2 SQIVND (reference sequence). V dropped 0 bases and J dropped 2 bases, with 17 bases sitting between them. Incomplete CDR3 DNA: TGTGCCAGTAGTATAGATCACGGCGGCCGATTACCCTACGAG. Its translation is CASSIDHGGRLPYE. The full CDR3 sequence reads CASSIDHGGRLPYEQYF.

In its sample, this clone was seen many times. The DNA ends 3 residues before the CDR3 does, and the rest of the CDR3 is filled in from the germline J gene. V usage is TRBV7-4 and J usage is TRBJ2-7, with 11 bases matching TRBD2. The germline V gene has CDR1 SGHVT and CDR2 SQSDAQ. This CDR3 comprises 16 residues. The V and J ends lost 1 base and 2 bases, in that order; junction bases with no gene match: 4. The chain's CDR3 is CASSLEGTSGTYEQYF. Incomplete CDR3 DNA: TGTGCCAGCAGCTTAGAGGGGACTAGCGGAACCTACGAG.

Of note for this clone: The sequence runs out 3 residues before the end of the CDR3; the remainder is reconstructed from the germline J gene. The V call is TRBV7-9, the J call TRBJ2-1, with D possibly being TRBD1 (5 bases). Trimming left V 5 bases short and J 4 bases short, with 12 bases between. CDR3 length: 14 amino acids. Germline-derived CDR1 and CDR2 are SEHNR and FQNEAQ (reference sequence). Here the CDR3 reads CASSAQGVYNEQFF. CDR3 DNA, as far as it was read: TGTGCCAGCAGCGCGCAAGGGGTTTACAATGAG.

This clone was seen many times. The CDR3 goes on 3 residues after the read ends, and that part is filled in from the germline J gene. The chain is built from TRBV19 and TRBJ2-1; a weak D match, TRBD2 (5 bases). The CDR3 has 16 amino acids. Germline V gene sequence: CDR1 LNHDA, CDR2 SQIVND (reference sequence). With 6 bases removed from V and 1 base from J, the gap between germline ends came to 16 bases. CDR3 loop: CASRVSVLDSYNEQFF. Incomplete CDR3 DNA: TGTGCCAGTAGAGTATCCGTACTAGATTCCTACAATGAG.

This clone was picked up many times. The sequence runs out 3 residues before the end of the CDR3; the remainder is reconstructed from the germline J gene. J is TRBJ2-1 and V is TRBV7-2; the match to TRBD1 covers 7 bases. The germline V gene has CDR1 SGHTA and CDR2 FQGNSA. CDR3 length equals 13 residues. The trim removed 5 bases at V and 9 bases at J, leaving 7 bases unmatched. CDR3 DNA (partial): TGTGCCAGCAGCACCCGACAGGGTGGTGAG. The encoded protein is CASSTRQGGE. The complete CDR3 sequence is CASSTRQGGEQFF. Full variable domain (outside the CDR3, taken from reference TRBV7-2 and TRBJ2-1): GAGVSQSPSNKVTEKGKDVELRCDPISGHTALYWYRQSLGQGLEFLIYFQGNSAPDKSGLPSDRFSAERTGGSVSTLTIQRTQQEDSAVYLCASSTRQGGEQFFGPGTRLTVL.

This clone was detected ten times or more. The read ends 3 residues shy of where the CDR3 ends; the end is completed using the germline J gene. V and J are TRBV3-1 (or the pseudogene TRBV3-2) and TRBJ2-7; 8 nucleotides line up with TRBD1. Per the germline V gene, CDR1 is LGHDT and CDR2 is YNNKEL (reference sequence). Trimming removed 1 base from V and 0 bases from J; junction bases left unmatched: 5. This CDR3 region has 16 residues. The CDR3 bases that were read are TGTGCCAGCAGCCAAGCTGACAGGGGTTTCTCCTACGAG. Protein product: CASSQADRGFSYE. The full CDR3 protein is CASSQADRGFSYEQYF.

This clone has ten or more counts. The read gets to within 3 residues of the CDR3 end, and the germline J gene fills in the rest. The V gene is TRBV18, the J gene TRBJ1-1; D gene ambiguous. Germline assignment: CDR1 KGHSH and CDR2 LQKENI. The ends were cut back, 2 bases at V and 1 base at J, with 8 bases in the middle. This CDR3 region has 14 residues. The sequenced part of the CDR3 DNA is TGTGCCAGCTCACCATCCCAGAAGAACACTGAA. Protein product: CASSPSQKNTE. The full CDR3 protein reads CASSPSQKNTEAFF.